This TCR beta chain was obtained from a study of breast tumors, draining lymph nodes, adjacent tissues. CDR1 SGHAT and CDR2 FQNNGV come from the germline V gene. CDR3 size: 15 residues. Trimming stripped 3 bases from V and 3 bases from J, with 12 bases between. TCRdb independently ran MiXCR on the multiplex PCR reads; one entry per CDR3 protein. The sample holds hundreds of thousands of distinct CDR3 sequences, roughly 30% seen once. In its sample, this clonotype was seen many times. What it recognizes is unknown. Regarding the study as a whole: Most tumor T cells seemingly derive from lymph node, then expand in tumor. Tumor TCR diversity was below lymph nodes but above nontumor tissue.

Axillary draining lymph nodes of breast cancer patients supplied the node samples. The rearrangement links TRBV11-2 to TRBJ1-5; no clear D gene. The receptor was isolated from a female donor with breast cancer. Some clones in this sample may be carry-over from other donors' samples. Sequencing used axillary lymph node tissue. CDR3: CASSLGGRDNQPQHF. In nucleotides, the CDR3 is TGTGCCAGCAGCTTGGGCGGACGGGACAATCAGCCCCAGCATTTT.